The present T cell receptor (beta chain) was sequenced within a study of blood T cell repertoires in COVID-19. Study overall: Material from acute and convalescent COVID-19 was sourced from the United States, Italy and Spain. PBMCs, B-cell-depleted T cells, or T cells provided the cDNA or gDNA that made up the material.

Sequencing was performed with immunoSEQ multiplex PCR; in TCRdb, only in-frame clones are kept and a portion is missing. The table lists around 500,000 clones, about nine tenths of them singletons, with under 9.5% in the top ten. The CDR3 length is 16 residues. J was trimmed by 2 bases and V by 0 bases; bases with no gene match: 4. In germline, CDR1 is SGHRS, CDR2 YFSETQ. Across about 22 US areas, participants ranged in age from 18 to 89 years. The chain carries TRBV5-1 and TRBJ2-3; 9 positions match TRBD2. The sequence was collected from a woman aged 55-70 years who had recovered from COVID-19. The sample comprised PBMCs or T cells enriched from blood (not recorded which). DNA of the CDR3: TGCGCCAGCAGCTTGGTAGCGGGGGTAACCACAGATACGCAGTATTTT. Its translation: CASSLVAGVTTDTQYF.